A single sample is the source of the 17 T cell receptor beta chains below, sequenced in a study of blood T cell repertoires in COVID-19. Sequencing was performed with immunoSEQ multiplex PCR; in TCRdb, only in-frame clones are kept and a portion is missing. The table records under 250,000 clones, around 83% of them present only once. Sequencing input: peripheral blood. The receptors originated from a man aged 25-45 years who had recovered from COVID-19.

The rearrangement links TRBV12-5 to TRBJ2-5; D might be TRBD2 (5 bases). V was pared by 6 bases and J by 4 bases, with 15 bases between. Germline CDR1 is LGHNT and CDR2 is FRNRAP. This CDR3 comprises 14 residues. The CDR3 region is CASGKIGGSETQYF. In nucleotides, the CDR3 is TGTGCTAGTGGGAAAATAGGAGGTTCAGAGACCCAGTACTTC.

Written as DNA, the CDR3 is TGTGCCAGCAGCTTAAGTGGCGGACTCGGGGGCTACACCTTC. This gives the protein CASSLSGGLGGYTF. This chain links TRBV7-3 with TRBJ1-2; no reliable D call. The CDR3 is 14 amino acids. Germline V lookup: CDR1 SGHTA, CDR2 FQGTGA. The germline V and J ends were trimmed by 1 base and 8 bases, with 14 bases remaining between them.

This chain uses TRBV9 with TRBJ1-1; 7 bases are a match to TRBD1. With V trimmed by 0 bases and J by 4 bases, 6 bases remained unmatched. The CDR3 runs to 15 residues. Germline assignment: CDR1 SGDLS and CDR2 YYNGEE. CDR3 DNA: TGTGCCAGCAGCGTAGGGTTGGGACAGCCCACTGAAGCTTTCTTT. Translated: CASSVGLGQPTEAFF.

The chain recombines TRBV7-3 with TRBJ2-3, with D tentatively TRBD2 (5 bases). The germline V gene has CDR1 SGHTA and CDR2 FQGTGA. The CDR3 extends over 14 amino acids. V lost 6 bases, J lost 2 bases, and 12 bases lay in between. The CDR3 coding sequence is TGTGCCAGCAGTTACGGGGAAACCACAGATACGCAGTATTTT. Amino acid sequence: CASSYGETTDTQYF.

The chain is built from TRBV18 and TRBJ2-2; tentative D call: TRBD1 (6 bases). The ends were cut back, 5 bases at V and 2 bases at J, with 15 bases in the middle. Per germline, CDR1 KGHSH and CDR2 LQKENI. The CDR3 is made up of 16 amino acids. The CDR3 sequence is CASSYVRQDNTGELFF. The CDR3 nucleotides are TGTGCCAGCTCATATGTGAGACAGGATAACACCGGGGAGCTGTTTTTT.

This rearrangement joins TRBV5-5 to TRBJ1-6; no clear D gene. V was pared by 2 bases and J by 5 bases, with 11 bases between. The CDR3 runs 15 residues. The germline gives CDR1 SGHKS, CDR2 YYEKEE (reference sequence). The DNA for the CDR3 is TGTGCCAGCAGCTTTTCCGGGGAGGATAATTCACCCCTCCACTTT. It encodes CASSFSGEDNSPLHF.

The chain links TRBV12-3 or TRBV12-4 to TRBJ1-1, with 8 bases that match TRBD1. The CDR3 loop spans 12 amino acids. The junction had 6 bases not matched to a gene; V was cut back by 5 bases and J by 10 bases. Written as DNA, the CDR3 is TGTGCCAGCAGTCTACAGGGGGTGTCAGCTTTCTTT. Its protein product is CASSLQGVSAFF.

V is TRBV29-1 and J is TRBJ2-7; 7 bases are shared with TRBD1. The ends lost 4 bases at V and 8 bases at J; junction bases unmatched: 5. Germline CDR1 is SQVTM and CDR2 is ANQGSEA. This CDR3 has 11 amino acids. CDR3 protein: CSVGRGQQQYF. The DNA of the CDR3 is TGCAGCGTTGGTAGGGGACAGCAGCAGTACTTC.

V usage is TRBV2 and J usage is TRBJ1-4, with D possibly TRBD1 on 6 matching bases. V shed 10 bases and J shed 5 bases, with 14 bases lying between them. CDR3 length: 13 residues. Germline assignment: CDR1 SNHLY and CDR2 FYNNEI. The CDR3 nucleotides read TGTGCCACCCAAGGGGGGGGGAATGAAAAACTGTTTTTT. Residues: CATQGGGNEKLFF.

This CDR3 reads CASSLSIGRANTEAFF. As DNA, the CDR3 is TGTGCCAGCAGTTTATCGATAGGGAGGGCGAACACTGAAGCTTTCTTT. The chain has TRBV27 and TRBJ1-1; the D is unclear. Germline-derived CDR1 and CDR2 are MNHEY and SMNVEV (reference sequence). The CDR3 contains 16 residues. The V end lost 0 bases, the J end lost 1 base, and 12 bases lay between the germline ends.

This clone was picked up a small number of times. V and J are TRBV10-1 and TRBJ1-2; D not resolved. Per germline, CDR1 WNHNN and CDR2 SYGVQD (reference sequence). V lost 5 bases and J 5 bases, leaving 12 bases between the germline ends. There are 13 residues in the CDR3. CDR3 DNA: TGCGCCAGCAGTTTCGACATGTCGTATGGCTACACCTTC. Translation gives CASSFDMSYGYTF.

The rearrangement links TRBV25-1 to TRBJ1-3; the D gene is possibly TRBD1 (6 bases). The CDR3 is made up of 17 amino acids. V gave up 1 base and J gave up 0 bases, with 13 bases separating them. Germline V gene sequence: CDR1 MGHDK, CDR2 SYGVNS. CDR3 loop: CASSESNRAYSGNTIYF. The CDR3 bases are TGTGCCAGCAGTGAATCTAACAGGGCCTACTCTGGAAACACCATATATTTT. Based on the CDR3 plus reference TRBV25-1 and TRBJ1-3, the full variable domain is EADIYQTPRYLVIGTGKKITLECSQTMGHDKMYWYQQDPGMELHLIHYSYGVNSTEKGDLSSESTVSRIRTEHFPLTLESARPSHTSQYLCASSESNRAYSGNTIYFGEGSWLTVV.

The chain's CDR3 is CASSFSGLRTGEQYV. For the CDR3, the DNA is TGTGCCAGCAGTTTCTCAGGGCTCAGGACGGGCGAGCAGTACGTC. The chain recombines TRBV27 with TRBJ2-7; tentatively, D is TRBD1 (5 bases). Per germline, CDR1 MNHEY and CDR2 SMNVEV (reference sequence). The CDR3 has 15 residues. Deletions cut 3 bases from V and 6 bases from J, with 18 bases between.

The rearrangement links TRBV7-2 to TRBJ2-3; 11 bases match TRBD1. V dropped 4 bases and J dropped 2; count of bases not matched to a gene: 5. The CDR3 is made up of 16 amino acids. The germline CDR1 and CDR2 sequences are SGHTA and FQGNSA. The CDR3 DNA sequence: TGTGCCAGCAGCTCCGGGACAGGGGGTATCACAGATACGCAGTATTTT. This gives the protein CASSSGTGGITDTQYF.

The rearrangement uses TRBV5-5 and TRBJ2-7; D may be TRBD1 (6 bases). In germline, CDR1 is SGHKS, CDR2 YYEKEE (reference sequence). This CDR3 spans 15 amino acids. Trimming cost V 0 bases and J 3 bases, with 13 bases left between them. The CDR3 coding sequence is TGTGCCAGCAGCTTGGAGGGGGACAAGTTCTACGAGCAGTACGTC. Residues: CASSLEGDKFYEQYV.

CDR3 protein: CASWRRRGGNTIYF. CDR3 nucleotide sequence: TGTGCCAGCTGGAGACGTCGCGGGGGAAACACCATATATTTT. The genes are TRBV5-8 and TRBJ1-3; D is uncertain. CDR3 length equals 14 residues. Trimming pared 7 bases from V and 4 bases from J, leaving 15 bases between. Germline values: CDR1 SGHTS, CDR2 YDEGEE.

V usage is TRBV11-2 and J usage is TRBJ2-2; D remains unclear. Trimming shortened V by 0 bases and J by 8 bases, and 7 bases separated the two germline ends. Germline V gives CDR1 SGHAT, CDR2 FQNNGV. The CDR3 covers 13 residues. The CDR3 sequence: CASSLEFTGELFF. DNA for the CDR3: TGTGCCAGCAGCTTAGAGTTCACTGGGGAGCTGTTTTTT.